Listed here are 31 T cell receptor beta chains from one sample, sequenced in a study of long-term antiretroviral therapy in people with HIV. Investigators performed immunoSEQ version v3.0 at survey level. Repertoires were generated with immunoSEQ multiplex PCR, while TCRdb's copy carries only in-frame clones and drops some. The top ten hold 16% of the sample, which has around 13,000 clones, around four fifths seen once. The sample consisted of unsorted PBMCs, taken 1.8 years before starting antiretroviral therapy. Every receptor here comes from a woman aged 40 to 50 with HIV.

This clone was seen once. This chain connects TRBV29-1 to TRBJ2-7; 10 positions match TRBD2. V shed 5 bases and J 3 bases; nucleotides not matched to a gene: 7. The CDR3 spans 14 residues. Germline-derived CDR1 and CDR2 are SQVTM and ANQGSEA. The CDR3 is CSVSLVAGGYEQYF. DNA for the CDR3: TGCAGCGTTTCCCTGGTAGCGGGAGGCTACGAGCAGTACTTC.

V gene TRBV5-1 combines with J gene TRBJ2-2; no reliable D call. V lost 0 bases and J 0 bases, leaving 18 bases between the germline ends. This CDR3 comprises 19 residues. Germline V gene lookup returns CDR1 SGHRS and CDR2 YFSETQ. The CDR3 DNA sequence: TGCGCCAGCAGCTTGGCTGTTCCTAGGTATTCCTCGAACACCGGGGAGCTGTTTTTT. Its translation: CASSLAVPRYSSNTGELFF.

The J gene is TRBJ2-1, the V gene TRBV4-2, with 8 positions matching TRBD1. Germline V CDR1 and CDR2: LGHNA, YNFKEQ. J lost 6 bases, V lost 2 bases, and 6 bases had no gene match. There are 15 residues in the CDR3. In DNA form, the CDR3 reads TGTGCCAGCAGCCAATGGGCGACAGGGGTCAATGAGCAGTTCTTC. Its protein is CASSQWATGVNEQFF.

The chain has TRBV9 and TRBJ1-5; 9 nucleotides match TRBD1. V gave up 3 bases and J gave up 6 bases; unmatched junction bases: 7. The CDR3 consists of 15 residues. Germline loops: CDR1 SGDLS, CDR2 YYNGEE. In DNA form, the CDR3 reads TGTGCCAGCAGCGCTGGGACAGGGTCTTTTCAGCCCCAGCATTTT. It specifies CASSAGTGSFQPQHF.

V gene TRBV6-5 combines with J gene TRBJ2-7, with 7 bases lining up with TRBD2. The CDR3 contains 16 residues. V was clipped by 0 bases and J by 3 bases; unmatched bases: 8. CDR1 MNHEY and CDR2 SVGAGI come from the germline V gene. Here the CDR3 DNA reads TGTGCCAGCAGTTACTCAACCTCCGGGACTAACTACGAGCAGTACTTC. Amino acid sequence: CASSYSTSGTNYEQYF.

The CDR3 loop reads CARVHAFF. Here the CDR3 DNA reads TGTGCCAGAGTCCACGCTTTCTTT. V is TRBV5-3 and J is TRBJ1-1, with unresolved D. TRBV5-3 is an ORF, and what it does is uncertain. Trimming removed 7 bases at V and 11 bases at J, with 6 bases between. The CDR3 has 8 residues.

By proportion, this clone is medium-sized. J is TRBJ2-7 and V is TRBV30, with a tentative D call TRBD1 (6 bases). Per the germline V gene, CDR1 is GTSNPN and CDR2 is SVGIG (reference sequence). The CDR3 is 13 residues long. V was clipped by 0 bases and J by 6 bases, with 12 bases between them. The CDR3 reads CAWSVWGLGEQYF. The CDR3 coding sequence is TGTGCCTGGAGTGTATGGGGGCTCGGCGAGCAGTACTTC. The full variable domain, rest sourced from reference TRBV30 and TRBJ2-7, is SQTIHQWPATLVQPVGSPLSLECTVEGTSNPNLYWYRQAAGRGLQLLFYSVGIGQISSEVPQNLSASRPQDRQFILSSKKLLLSDSGFYLCAWSVWGLGEQYFGPGTRLTVT.

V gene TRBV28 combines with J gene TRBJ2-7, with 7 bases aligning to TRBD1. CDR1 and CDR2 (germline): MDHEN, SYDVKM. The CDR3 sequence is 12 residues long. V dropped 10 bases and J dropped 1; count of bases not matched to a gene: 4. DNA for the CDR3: TGTGCCATCGTGGGACAGTCCTACGAGCAGTACTTC. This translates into CAIVGQSYEQYF.

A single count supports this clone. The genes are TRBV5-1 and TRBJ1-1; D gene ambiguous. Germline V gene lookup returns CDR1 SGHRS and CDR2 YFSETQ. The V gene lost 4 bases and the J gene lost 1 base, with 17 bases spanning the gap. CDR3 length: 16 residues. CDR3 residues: CASSPKDDHSNTEAFF. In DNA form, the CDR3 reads TGCGCCAGCAGCCCGAAGGACGATCATTCGAACACTGAAGCTTTCTTT.

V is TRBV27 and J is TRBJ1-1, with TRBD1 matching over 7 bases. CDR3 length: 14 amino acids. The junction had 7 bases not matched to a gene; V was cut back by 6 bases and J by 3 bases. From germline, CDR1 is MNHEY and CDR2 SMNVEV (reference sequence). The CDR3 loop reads CASRPFQGDTEAFF. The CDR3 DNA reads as TGTGCCAGCAGGCCATTTCAGGGGGACACTGAAGCTTTCTTT.

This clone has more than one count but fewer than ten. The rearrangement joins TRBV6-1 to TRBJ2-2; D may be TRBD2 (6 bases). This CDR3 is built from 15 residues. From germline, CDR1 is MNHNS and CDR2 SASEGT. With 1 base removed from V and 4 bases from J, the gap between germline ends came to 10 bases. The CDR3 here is CASSEVWDFTGELFF. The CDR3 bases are TGTGCCAGCAGTGAAGTTTGGGACTTCACCGGGGAGCTGTTTTTT.

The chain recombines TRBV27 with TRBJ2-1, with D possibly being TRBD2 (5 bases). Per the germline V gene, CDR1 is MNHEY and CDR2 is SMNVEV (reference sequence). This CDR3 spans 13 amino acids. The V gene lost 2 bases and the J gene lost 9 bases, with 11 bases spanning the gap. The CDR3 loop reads CASSLLTRAEQFF. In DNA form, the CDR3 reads TGTGCCAGCAGTTTACTTACTAGAGCTGAGCAGTTCTTC.

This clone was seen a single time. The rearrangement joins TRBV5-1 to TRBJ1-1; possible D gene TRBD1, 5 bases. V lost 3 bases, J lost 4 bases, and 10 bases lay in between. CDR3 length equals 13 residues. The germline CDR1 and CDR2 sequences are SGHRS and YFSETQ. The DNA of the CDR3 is TGCGCCAGCAGCTCACCGGGGGTCACTGAAGCTTTCTTT. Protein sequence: CASSSPGVTEAFF.

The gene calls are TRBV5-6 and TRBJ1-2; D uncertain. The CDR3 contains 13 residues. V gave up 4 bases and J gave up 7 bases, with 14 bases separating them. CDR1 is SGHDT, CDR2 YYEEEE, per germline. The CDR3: CASSARDRPGYTF. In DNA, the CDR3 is TGTGCCAGCAGCGCGAGGGATCGTCCTGGCTACACCTTC.

CDR3 in DNA: TGTGCCAGCAGCCGAGCGGGTATCCGTCGGTACAATGAGCAGTTCTTC. As protein: CASSRAGIRRYNEQFF. The chain has TRBV5-4 and TRBJ2-1, with a possible D match to TRBD2 (6 bases). Trimming took 4 bases from V and 4 from J, leaving 18 bases between them. The germline V gene encodes CDR1 SGHNT and CDR2 YYREEE (reference sequence). CDR3 size: 16 residues.

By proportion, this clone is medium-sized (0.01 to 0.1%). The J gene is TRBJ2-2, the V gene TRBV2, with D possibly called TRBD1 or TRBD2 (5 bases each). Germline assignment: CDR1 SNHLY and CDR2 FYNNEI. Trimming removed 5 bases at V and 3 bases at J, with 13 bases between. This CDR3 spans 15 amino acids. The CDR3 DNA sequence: TGTGCCAGCAGTCCGAGGGGTCCAGACACCGGGGAGCTGTTTTTT. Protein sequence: CASSPRGPDTGELFF.

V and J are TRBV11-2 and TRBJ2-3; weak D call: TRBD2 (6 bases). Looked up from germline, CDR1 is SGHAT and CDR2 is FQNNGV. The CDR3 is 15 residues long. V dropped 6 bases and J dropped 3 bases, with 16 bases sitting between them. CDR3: CASRTLPGLTDTQYF. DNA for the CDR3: TGTGCCAGCAGAACCCTCCCGGGACTGACAGATACGCAGTATTTT.

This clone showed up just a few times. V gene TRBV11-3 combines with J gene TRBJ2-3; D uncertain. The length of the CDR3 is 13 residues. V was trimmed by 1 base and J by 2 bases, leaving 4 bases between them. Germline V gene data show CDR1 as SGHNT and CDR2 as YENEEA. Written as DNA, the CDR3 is TGTGCCAGCAGCTTAGCTAACACAGATACGCAGTATTTT. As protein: CASSLANTDTQYF.

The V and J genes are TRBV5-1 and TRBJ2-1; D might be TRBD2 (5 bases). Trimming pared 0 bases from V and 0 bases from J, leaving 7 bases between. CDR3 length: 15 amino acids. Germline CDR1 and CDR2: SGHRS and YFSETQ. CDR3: CASSLGGSSYNEQFF. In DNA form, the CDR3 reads TGCGCCAGCAGCTTGGGTGGGAGCTCCTACAATGAGCAGTTCTTC.

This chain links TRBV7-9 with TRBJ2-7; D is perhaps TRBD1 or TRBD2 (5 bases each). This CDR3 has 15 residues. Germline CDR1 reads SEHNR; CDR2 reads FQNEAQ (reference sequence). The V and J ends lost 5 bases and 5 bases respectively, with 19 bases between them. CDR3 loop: CASSPGPGYGDEQYF. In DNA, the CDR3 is TGTGCCAGCAGCCCGGGGCCAGGGTATGGGGACGAGCAGTACTTC.

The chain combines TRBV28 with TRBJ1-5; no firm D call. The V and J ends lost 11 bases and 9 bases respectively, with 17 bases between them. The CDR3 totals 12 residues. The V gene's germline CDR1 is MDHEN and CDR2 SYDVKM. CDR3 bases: TGTGCCTTAGGGCCGAATGGTGGGCCCCAGCATTTT. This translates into CALGPNGGPQHF.

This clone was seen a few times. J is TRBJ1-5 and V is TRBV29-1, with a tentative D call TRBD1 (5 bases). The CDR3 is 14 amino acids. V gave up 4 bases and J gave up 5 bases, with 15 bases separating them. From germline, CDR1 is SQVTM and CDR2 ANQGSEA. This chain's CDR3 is CSVVTGAVDQPQHF. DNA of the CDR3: TGCAGCGTTGTCACAGGTGCGGTGGATCAGCCCCAGCATTTT.

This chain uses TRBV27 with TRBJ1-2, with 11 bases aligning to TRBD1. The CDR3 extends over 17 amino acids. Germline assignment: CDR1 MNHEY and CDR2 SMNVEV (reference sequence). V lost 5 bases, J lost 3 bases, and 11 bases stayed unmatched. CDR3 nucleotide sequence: TGTGCCAGCAGTAAAATGGGGACAGGGGGGGCTCACTATGGCTACACCTTC. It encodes CASSKMGTGGAHYGYTF.

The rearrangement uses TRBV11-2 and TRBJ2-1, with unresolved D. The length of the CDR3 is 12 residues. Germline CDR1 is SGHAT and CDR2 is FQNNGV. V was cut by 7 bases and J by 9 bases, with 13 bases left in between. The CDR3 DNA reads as TGTGCCAGCACCTCTCTCAGCCCTGAGCAGTTCTTC. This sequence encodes CASTSLSPEQFF.

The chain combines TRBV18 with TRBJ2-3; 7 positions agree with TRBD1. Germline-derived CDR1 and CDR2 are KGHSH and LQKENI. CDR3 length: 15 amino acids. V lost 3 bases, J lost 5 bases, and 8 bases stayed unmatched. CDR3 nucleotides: TGTGCCAGCTCACCCTCGACAGGGTCCGTAGATACGCAGTATTTT. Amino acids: CASSPSTGSVDTQYF.

The CDR3 sequence is CASSLAYRLVNEQFF. The CDR3 bases are TGTGCCAGCAGCTTAGCGTATAGACTAGTGAATGAGCAGTTCTTC. The V gene is TRBV11-2, the J gene TRBJ2-1, with D possibly matching TRBD2 (6 bases). This CDR3 has 15 amino acids. With 1 base removed from V and 7 bases from J, the gap between germline ends came to 14 bases. Germline V CDR1 and CDR2: SGHAT, FQNNGV.

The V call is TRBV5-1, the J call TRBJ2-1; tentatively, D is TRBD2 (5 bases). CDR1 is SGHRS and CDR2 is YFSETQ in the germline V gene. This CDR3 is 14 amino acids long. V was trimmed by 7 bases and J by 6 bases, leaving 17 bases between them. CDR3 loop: CASAGVKSPNEQFF. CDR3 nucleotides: TGCGCCAGCGCCGGGGTCAAAAGTCCCAATGAGCAGTTCTTC.

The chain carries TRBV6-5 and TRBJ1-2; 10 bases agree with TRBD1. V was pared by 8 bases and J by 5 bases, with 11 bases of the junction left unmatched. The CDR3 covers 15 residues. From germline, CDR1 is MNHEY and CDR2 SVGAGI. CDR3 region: CASRGTGAIGYGYTF. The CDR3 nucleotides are TGTGCCAGCCGAGGGACAGGGGCCATTGGGTATGGCTACACCTTC.

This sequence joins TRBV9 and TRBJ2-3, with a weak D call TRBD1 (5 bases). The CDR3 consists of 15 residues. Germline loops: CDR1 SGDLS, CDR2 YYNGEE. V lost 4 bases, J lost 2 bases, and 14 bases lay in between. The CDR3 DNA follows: TGTGCCAGCAGCCCTGGACATGTTAACACAGATACGCAGTATTTT. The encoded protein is CASSPGHVNTDTQYF.

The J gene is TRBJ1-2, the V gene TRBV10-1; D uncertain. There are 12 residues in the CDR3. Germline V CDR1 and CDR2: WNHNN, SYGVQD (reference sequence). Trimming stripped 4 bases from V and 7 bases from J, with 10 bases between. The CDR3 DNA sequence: TGCGCCAGCAGTGTTACCCGGGGTGGCTACACCTTC. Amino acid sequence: CASSVTRGGYTF.

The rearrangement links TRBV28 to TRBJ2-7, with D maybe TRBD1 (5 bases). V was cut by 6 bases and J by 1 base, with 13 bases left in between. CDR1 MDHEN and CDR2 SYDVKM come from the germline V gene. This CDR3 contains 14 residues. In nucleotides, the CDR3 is TGTGCCAGCAGCCTGTCGACAGCTTCCTACGAGCAGTACTTC. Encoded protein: CASSLSTASYEQYF.